Listed below are T cell receptor beta chains from one sample, sequenced in a study of blood T cells in healthy people across ages. TCRdb recomputed calls from the 5' RACE reads with MiXCR, one row per CDR3 protein. The table lists 850,000 or so distinct CDR3 sequences, under 30% of them singletons. Sequencing used blood. The receptors were sampled from a woman of 80 years or more in good health. CDR3s include the opening cysteine and the closing phenylalanine or tryptophan. A D gene is named only where the DNA matches it firmly. Size tells how often a clone was seen (once, few, many) or the class of an expanded clone, and some rows leave it out.

J,size,D,V,CDR3,DNA
TRBJ1-2,many,.,TRBV5-6,CASSFSRGYTF,TGTGCCAGCAGCTTTTCTAGGGGCTACACCTTC
TRBJ1-1,.,.,TRBV7-9,CASSQQDREAFF,TGTGCCAGCAGCCAACAAGACAGGGAAGCTTTCTTT
TRBJ2-7,many,TRBD2,TRBV6-2/TRBV6-3,CASSYSSGGTYEQYF,TGTGCCAGCAGTTACTCGTCGGGGGGGACCTACGAGCAGTACTTC
TRBJ1-2,.,.,TRBV2,CASSARIYGYTF,TGTGCCAGCAGTGCTCGCATTTATGGCTACACCTTC
TRBJ2-5,many,.,TRBV6-1,CASSELERTQYF,TGTGCCAGCAGTGAATTAGAGAGGACCCAGTACTTC
TRBJ2-3,.,.,TRBV9,CASSGWRGGTDTQYF,TGTGCCAGCAGCGGGTGGAGGGGAGGCACAGATACGCAGTATTTT
TRBJ2-7,many,.,TRBV20-1,CSARDLSRAEGYEQYF,TGCAGTGCTAGAGACCTGAGCAGAGCTGAGGGGTACGAGCAGTACTTC
TRBJ2-5,many,.,TRBV7-2,CASSLVEGGETQYF,TGTGCCAGCAGCTTAGTTGAGGGTGGGGAGACCCAGTACTTC
TRBJ1-5,.,.,TRBV4-1,CASSQEATVANQPQHF,TGCGCCAGCAGCCAAGAAGCAACAGTCGCTAATCAGCCCCAGCATTTT
TRBJ2-2,few,.,TRBV4-2,CASSTDRHANTGELFF,TGTGCCAGCAGCACAGACAGACACGCGAACACCGGGGAGCTGTTTTTT
TRBJ2-1,.,TRBD2,TRBV7-2,CASSRGGRVDNEQFF,TGTGCCAGCAGCCGGGGAGGGCGGGTTGACAATGAGCAGTTCTTC
TRBJ1-1,few,TRBD1,TRBV6-5,CASSYSTAGGTEAFF,TGTGCCAGCAGTTACTCGACGGCAGGGGGGACTGAAGCTTTCTTT
TRBJ2-3,.,TRBD1,TRBV25-1,CASSDTGTGAADTQYF,TGTGCCAGCAGTGATACCGGGACAGGGGCCGCAGATACGCAGTATTTT
TRBJ2-1,.,.,TRBV6-2/TRBV6-3,CASSYSRSGSNEQFF,TGTGCCAGCAGTTACTCCCGTTCGGGTAGTAATGAGCAGTTCTTC
TRBJ2-3,many,TRBD2,TRBV10-2,CASSEAGGSDTQYF,TGCGCCAGCAGTGAGGCGGGGGGTTCAGATACGCAGTATTTT
TRBJ2-7,many,.,TRBV4-3,CASSQDRYFSYEQYF,TGCGCCAGCAGCCAAGACAGGTATTTCTCCTACGAGCAGTACTTC
TRBJ2-5,.,.,TRBV7-9,CASSYKKMGRGLMNEQYF,TGTGCCAGCAGCTACAAAAAAATGGGACGGGGACTTATGAATGAGCAGTACTTC
TRBJ2-3,few,TRBD2,TRBV27,CASSLRLTSGGPQYF,TGTGCCAGCAGTTTACGATTGACTAGCGGGGGACCGCAGTATTTT
TRBJ1-6,.,.,TRBV2,CASSARGGPPHF,TGTGCCAGCAGTGCCCGGGGAGGACCCCCCCACTTT
TRBJ1-2,few,TRBD1,TRBV3-1,CASSPSPGTGAYYGYTF,TGTGCCAGCAGCCCCTCGCCAGGGACAGGGGCATATTATGGCTACACCTTC